These T cell receptor beta chains were read from a single sample in a study of PD-1 blockade in classical Hodgkin lymphoma. Assay used: immunoSEQ multiplex PCR; TCRdb lists only in-frame clones, some missing. In the table there are 25,000 to 30,000 clones, roughly 88% of which are singletons. The sample consisted of CD8+ T cells from blood, taken at baseline. These receptors were taken from a human donor with classical Hodgkin lymphoma. Each CDR3 is given with its conserved first and last residue. A D gene is named only where the DNA matches it firmly. The listing skips clone size in some rows; elsewhere it reads once, few, many or a size class.

cdr3_nt	cdr3_aa	clone_size	j_call	v_call	d_call
TGTGCCAGCAGTTTATTGGGGGGTGATCCATACAATGAGCAGTTCTTC	CASSLLGGDPYNEQFF	.	TRBJ2-1	TRBV28	.
TGTGCCAGCAGTGACGAGGGCCCTCCCCTTTTCCTAAGGTACGAGCAGTACTTC	CASSDEGPPLFLRYEQYF	.	TRBJ2-7	TRBV2	.
TGTGCCAGCAGCCAAACCTCCGGGGAGCTGTTTTTT	CASSQTSGELFF	.	TRBJ2-2	TRBV7-8	.
TGTGCCAGCAACCCGGGCGGTGGCCGGCAGAGGACTGAAGCTTTCTTT	CASNPGGGRQRTEAFF	.	TRBJ1-1	TRBV28	.
TGTGCCAGCAGAGCTAGGACGGGGTTGAGCACAGATACGCAGTATTTT	CASRARTGLSTDTQYF	.	TRBJ2-3	TRBV11-2	.
TGTGCCAGCAGCTTCGGAGCGGGAGATTACGAGCAGTACTTC	CASSFGAGDYEQYF	.	TRBJ2-7	TRBV5-6	TRBD2
TGTGCCACCCCTTCGGACACCCCTAACTATGGCTACACCTTC	CATPSDTPNYGYTF	.	TRBJ1-2	TRBV28	.
TGCAGCGTTGAAGATGGTTCGTCCCGCTACGAGCAGTACTTC	CSVEDGSSRYEQYF	.	TRBJ2-7	TRBV29-1	.
TGTGCCAGCAGTGGGGTTCTCAAATCTCCAGGGGAAGAGACCCAGTACTTC	CASSGVLKSPGEETQYF	.	TRBJ2-5	TRBV28	.
TGTGCCAGCAGCAGGACTTTTTCGGCGGGAGACGAGCAGTACTTC	CASSRTFSAGDEQYF	.	TRBJ2-7	TRBV5-4	TRBD2
TGTGCCAGCAGCTTAGGCCTGGGGGGCAAAGGAGTGGAGCTGTTTTTT	CASSLGLGGKGVELFF	.	TRBJ2-2	TRBV13	.
TGCGCCAGCAGCCAAGCCCCAGGAGGGGGGCGAATCTCCTACGAGCAGTACTTC	CASSQAPGGGRISYEQYF	.	TRBJ2-7	TRBV4-1	.
TGTGCCAGCAGCTTGGACAGGTCAGATACGCAGTATTTT	CASSLDRSDTQYF	.	TRBJ2-3	TRBV11-3	TRBD1
TGTGCCAGCACCGGAGACAGTGACTACGAGCAGTACTTC	CASTGDSDYEQYF	.	TRBJ2-7	TRBV2	.
TGTGCCATCGCGGGACAGGGTAACCACGAGCAGTACTTC	CAIAGQGNHEQYF	.	TRBJ2-7	TRBV10-3	TRBD1
TGTGCCAGCAGCCCGAAGATTACCGACAGGGACGAGCAGTACTTC	CASSPKITDRDEQYF	.	TRBJ2-7	TRBV5-6	TRBD1
TGCAGCGTTGAACTTTTCGAAGGGGGGGGTCTTCTAGCTTTCTTT	CSVELFEGGGLLAFF	.	TRBJ1-1	TRBV29-1	.
TGCAGCGTTGAACGACAGAATGGCTACACCTTC	CSVERQNGYTF	few	TRBJ1-2	TRBV29-1	.
TGTGCCAGCAGCGTAGGTAATGAGGGGTACTATGGCTACACCTTC	CASSVGNEGYYGYTF	.	TRBJ1-2	TRBV9	.
TGTGCCAGCAGCCTTGAGCCAGGGTCGGAGACCCAGTACTTC	CASSLEPGSETQYF	.	TRBJ2-5	TRBV7-3	.
TGTGCCAGTAGTATCATCGGGCAGGGGGCGAAGAACACTGAAGCTTTCTTT	CASSIIGQGAKNTEAFF	.	TRBJ1-1	TRBV19	TRBD1
TGTGCCAGCAGTTACTCAAGGGGCACCGGGGAGCTGTTTTTT	CASSYSRGTGELFF	.	TRBJ2-2	TRBV6-5	.
TGCGCCAGCAGCCTGGGGGCAGGTGCAGATACGCAGTATTTT	CASSLGAGADTQYF	.	TRBJ2-3	TRBV4-1	.
TGTGCCAGCAGCTTGAAGGGGGCAGGGAACACTGAAGCTTTCTTT	CASSLKGAGNTEAFF	.	TRBJ1-1	TRBV5-6	TRBD1
TGTGCCAGCAGCACGACTAGCACAGATACGCAGTATTTT	CASSTTSTDTQYF	.	TRBJ2-3	TRBV27	.
TGTGCCAGCAGCCCTAACAGGGGGGCCTACAATGAGCAGTTCTTC	CASSPNRGAYNEQFF	.	TRBJ2-1	TRBV9	TRBD1
TGTGCCTGGAGTGGCGGGACAGTCTGGGTCGAGCAGTACTTC	CAWSGGTVWVEQYF	.	TRBJ2-7	TRBV30	.
TGCGCCAGCAGCCAGGGACAGGGGGCTTACGAGCAGTACTTC	CASSQGQGAYEQYF	.	TRBJ2-7	TRBV4-1	TRBD1
TGTGCCAGCAGTTACTCGGGGGGGGGAGATGAAGCTTTCTTT	CASSYSGGGDEAFF	.	TRBJ1-1	TRBV6-6	.
TGTGCCAGCAGCCCTCCTACCCACACGGATCGATACGAGCAGTACTTC	CASSPPTHTDRYEQYF	.	TRBJ2-7	TRBV7-9	.
TGTGCCAGCAGCTTGGGCCGGGACACGGCTTACGAGCAGTACTTC	CASSLGRDTAYEQYF	.	TRBJ2-7	TRBV7-9	.
TGTGCCAGCAGCCCCCCGGGCCCAAACACCGGGGAGCTGTTTTTT	CASSPPGPNTGELFF	.	TRBJ2-2	TRBV7-9	.
TGTGCCAGCAGTCCCGGGACAGGGGCCTACGAGCAGTACTTC	CASSPGTGAYEQYF	once	TRBJ2-7	TRBV28	TRBD1
TGTGCCAGCAGTCTAGCGGGAGCAACAGATACGCAGTATTTT	CASSLAGATDTQYF	.	TRBJ2-3	TRBV28	TRBD2
TGTGCCGCGGGGACAGGGGTTATTATAACAGATACGCAGTATTTT	CAAGTGVIITDTQYF	.	TRBJ2-3	TRBV10-3	TRBD1
TGTGCCAGCAGTTATTTCGCCTCTGATACGCAGTATTTT	CASSYFASDTQYF	.	TRBJ2-3	TRBV6-6	.
TGTGCCAGCTTCTCCGTCTACGAGCAGTACTTC	CASFSVYEQYF	.	TRBJ2-7	TRBV7-9	.